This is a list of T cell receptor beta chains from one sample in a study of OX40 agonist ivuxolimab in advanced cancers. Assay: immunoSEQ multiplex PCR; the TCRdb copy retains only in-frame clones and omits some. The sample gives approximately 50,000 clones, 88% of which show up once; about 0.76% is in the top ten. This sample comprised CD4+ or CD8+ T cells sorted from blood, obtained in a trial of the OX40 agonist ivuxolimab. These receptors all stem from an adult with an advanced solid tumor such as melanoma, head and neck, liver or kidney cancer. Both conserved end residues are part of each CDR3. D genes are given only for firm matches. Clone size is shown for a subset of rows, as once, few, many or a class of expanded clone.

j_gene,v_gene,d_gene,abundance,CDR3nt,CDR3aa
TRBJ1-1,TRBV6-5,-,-,TGTGCCAGCAGTTACTCGAAATCACAGACAGAAGCTTTCTTT,CASSYSKSQTEAFF
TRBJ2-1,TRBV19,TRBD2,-,TGTGCCAGTAGTCTCGCGGGAGTAATCTTCGGGTATGAGCAGTTCTTC,CASSLAGVIFGYEQFF
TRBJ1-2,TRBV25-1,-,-,TGTGCCAGCAGTGAACCCCCAGGTACCTATGGCTACACCTTC,CASSEPPGTYGYTF
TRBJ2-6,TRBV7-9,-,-,TGTGCCAGCAGCTTAGTCGGGCGGAGGGGGGCCAACGTCCTGACTTTC,CASSLVGRRGANVLTF
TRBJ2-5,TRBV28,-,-,TGTGCCAGCAGTTTGGGCGGGTACCAAGAGACCCAGTACTTC,CASSLGGYQETQYF
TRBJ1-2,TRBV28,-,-,TGTGCCAGCAGTTTTGGAGGGGGCTATGGCTACACCTTC,CASSFGGGYGYTF
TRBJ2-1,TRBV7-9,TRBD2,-,TGTGCCAGCAGCTTGACTAGCGGGAGGTTCGATGAGCAGTTCTTC,CASSLTSGRFDEQFF
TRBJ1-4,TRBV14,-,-,TGTGCCAGCAGCCAAGGAGGGGTGGTTGATGAAAAACTGTTTTTT,CASSQGGVVDEKLFF
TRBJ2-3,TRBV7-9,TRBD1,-,TGTGCCAGCAGCGCCAGGGGGCCTAGCACAGATACGCAGTATTTT,CASSARGPSTDTQYF
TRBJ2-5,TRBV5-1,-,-,TGCGCCAGCAGCTTGCAGGGGGGGAAAGAGACCCAGTACTTC,CASSLQGGKETQYF
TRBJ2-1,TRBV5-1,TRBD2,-,TGCGCCAGCAGCTTGCTTAGCGGGAGGGGGTACGGCAATGAGCAGTTCTTC,CASSLLSGRGYGNEQFF
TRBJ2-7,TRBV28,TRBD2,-,TGTGCCAGCAGGCTAGCGGGAGTTTGGGAGCAGTACTTC,CASRLAGVWEQYF
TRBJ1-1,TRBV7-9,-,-,TGTGCCAGCAGCTCGTCGAACACTGAAGCTTTCTTT,CASSSSNTEAFF
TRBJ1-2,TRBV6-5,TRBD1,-,TGTGCCAGCAAGGGGACAGGGGGCGTCCGTTACACCTTC,CASKGTGGVRYTF
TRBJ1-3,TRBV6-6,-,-,TGTGCCAGCAGCCACCCTCCAAACACCATATATTTT,CASSHPPNTIYF
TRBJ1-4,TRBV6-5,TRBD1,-,TGTGCCAGCAGCTGGGACAGGGTTAATGAAAAACTGTTTTTT,CASSWDRVNEKLFF
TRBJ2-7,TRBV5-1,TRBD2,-,TGCGCCAGCAGTCCAGCGGGAGGCAGGGACGAGCAGTACTTC,CASSPAGGRDEQYF
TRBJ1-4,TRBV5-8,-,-,TGTGCCAGCAGCGTAGGCGGCGGGACCGGGGGAAATGAAAAACTGTTTTTT,CASSVGGGTGGNEKLFF
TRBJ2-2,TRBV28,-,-,TGTGCCAGCAGTTCCCCCTCAGGGACCGGGGAGCTGTTTTTT,CASSSPSGTGELFF
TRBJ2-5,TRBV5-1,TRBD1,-,TGCGCCAGCAGACTGCAGGGGGCGCCCCGGGAGACCCAGTACTTC,CASRLQGAPRETQYF
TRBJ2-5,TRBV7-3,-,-,TGTGCCAGCAGCTTATCCCCAAGGTCATCAGAGACCCAGTACTTC,CASSLSPRSSETQYF
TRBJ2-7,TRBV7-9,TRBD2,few,TGTGCCAGCAGCTCCCCGGGACTAGCGGCGGTCGAGCAGTACTTC,CASSSPGLAAVEQYF
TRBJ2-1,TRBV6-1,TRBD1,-,TGTGCCAGCAGGAAAGAAGGGACAGACAATGAGCAGTTCTTC,CASRKEGTDNEQFF
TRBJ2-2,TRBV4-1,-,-,TGCGCCAGCAGCCAAGCGAGGGACGGCACCGGGGAGCTGTTTTTT,CASSQARDGTGELFF
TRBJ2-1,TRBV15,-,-,TGTGCCACCAGCAGAGTCAGATTCAGTAATGAGCAGTTCTTC,CATSRVRFSNEQFF
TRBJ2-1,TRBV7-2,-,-,TGTGCCAGCAGGCGGGTTCCCCTCAATGAGCAGTTCTTC,CASRRVPLNEQFF
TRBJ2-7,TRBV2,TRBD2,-,TGTGCCAGCACCCGAAGAGGGGAGGGCGAGCAGTACTTC,CASTRRGEGEQYF
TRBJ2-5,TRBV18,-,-,TGTGCCAGCTCACCACTCCAAGAGACCCAGTACTTC,CASSPLQETQYF
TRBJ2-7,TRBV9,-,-,TGTGCCAGCAGCGTATCCCCGGGAAGCTCCTACGAGCAGTACTTC,CASSVSPGSSYEQYF
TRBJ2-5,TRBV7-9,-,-,TGTGCCAGCAGCCCAACGTTTAAAGGAGAGACCCAGTACTTC,CASSPTFKGETQYF
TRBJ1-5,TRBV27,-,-,TGTGCCAGCAGTCAGGCAGGATACCAGCCCCAGCATTTT,CASSQAGYQPQHF
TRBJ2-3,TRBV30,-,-,TGTGCCTGGACGTCGAATGGCACAGATACGCAGTATTTT,CAWTSNGTDTQYF
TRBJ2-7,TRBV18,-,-,TGTGCCAGCTCGTTAACCGGGACTCCGGAGGCGCAGGAGCAGTACTTC,CASSLTGTPEAQEQYF
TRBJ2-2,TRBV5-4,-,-,TGTGCCAGCAGCCCACCACAGGGTTGGGGCACCGGGGAGCTGTTTTTT,CASSPPQGWGTGELFF
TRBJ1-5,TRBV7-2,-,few,TGTGCCAGCAGCCCTACCCCCATGGTGCCCCAGCATTTT,CASSPTPMVPQHF
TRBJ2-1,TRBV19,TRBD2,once,TGTGCCAGTAGTTATAGCGGGAGTCAAATCTTC,CASSYSGSQIF
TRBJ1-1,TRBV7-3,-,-,TGTGCCAGCAGTTTCTTCACCAACACTGAAGCTTTCTTT,CASSFFTNTEAFF